These T cell receptor beta chains were read from a single sample in a study of OX40 agonist ivuxolimab in advanced cancers. The assay was immunoSEQ multiplex PCR, and TCRdb's table has in-frame clones only and misses some. Of roughly 64,000 clones in the sample, roughly 84% were seen once. This specimen consisted of CD4+ or CD8+ T cells sorted from blood, obtained in a trial of the OX40 agonist ivuxolimab. These TCRs come from an adult with an advanced solid tumor such as melanoma, head and neck, liver or kidney cancer. Each CDR3 is given with its conserved first and last residue. Fields, in order: J gene, clone size, V gene, D gene, CDR3 protein, CDR3 DNA. D genes are given only for firm matches. Size tells how often a clone was seen (once, few, many) or the class of an expanded clone, and some rows leave it out.

j_gene: TRBJ2-5; abundance: NA; v_gene: TRBV7-9; d_gene: NA; CDR3aa: CASSFGQQETQYF; CDR3nt: TGTGCCAGCAGCTTCGGACAGCAAGAGACCCAGTACTTC
j_gene: TRBJ2-2; abundance: NA; v_gene: TRBV5-1; d_gene: NA; CDR3aa: CASIGADAGELFF; CDR3nt: TGCGCCAGCATTGGGGCAGATGCCGGGGAGCTGTTTTTT
j_gene: TRBJ2-3; abundance: NA; v_gene: TRBV27; d_gene: TRBD1; CDR3aa: CASSPDRGTSTDTQYF; CDR3nt: TGTGCCAGCAGCCCAGACAGGGGAACTAGCACAGATACGCAGTATTTT
j_gene: TRBJ2-2; abundance: NA; v_gene: TRBV18; d_gene: NA; CDR3aa: CASSPPWAGELFF; CDR3nt: TGTGCCAGCTCACCCCCCTGGGCCGGGGAGCTGTTTTTT
j_gene: TRBJ1-5; abundance: NA; v_gene: TRBV7-2; d_gene: NA; CDR3aa: CASSLEINQPQHF; CDR3nt: TGTGCCAGCAGCTTAGAGATCAATCAGCCCCAGCATTTT
j_gene: TRBJ2-7; abundance: NA; v_gene: TRBV19; d_gene: NA; CDR3aa: CASSTGGARNQYF; CDR3nt: TGTGCCAGTAGTACAGGTGGGGCGCGAAATCAGTACTTC
j_gene: TRBJ2-5; abundance: NA; v_gene: TRBV11-3; d_gene: NA; CDR3aa: CASKQGRETQYF; CDR3nt: TGTGCCAGCAAGCAGGGGAGGGAGACCCAGTACTTC
j_gene: TRBJ1-3; abundance: NA; v_gene: TRBV2; d_gene: NA; CDR3aa: CASSVLGGKGGNTIYF; CDR3nt: TGTGCCAGCAGTGTCCTGGGGGGGAAAGGTGGAAACACCATATATTTT
j_gene: TRBJ2-1; abundance: NA; v_gene: TRBV7-3; d_gene: TRBD2; CDR3aa: CASSLTPGLASNEQFF; CDR3nt: TGTGCCAGCAGCTTAACGCCGGGACTAGCGAGCAATGAGCAGTTCTTC
j_gene: TRBJ1-2; abundance: NA; v_gene: TRBV4-3; d_gene: NA; CDR3aa: CASSPNLGKLNYGYTF; CDR3nt: TGCGCCAGCAGCCCCAATTTAGGGAAATTGAACTATGGCTACACCTTC
j_gene: TRBJ2-5; abundance: NA; v_gene: TRBV27; d_gene: NA; CDR3aa: CASSFGTAKETQYF; CDR3nt: TGTGCCAGCAGTTTCGGAACAGCTAAAGAGACCCAGTACTTC
j_gene: TRBJ2-6; abundance: NA; v_gene: TRBV6-1; d_gene: NA; CDR3aa: CASSEAGPGASGANVLTF; CDR3nt: TGTGCCAGCAGTGAAGCCGGGCCAGGGGCCTCTGGGGCCAACGTCCTGACTTTC
j_gene: TRBJ2-1; abundance: NA; v_gene: TRBV10-3; d_gene: TRBD1; CDR3aa: CAIKGTGANEQFF; CDR3nt: TGTGCCATCAAAGGGACAGGGGCCAATGAGCAGTTCTTC
j_gene: TRBJ1-1; abundance: few; v_gene: TRBV6-5; d_gene: TRBD1; CDR3aa: CASSSGTVLKAFF; CDR3nt: TGTGCCAGCAGTTCGGGGACAGTCTTGAAAGCTTTCTTT
j_gene: TRBJ1-4; abundance: NA; v_gene: TRBV4-3; d_gene: NA; CDR3aa: CASSQGSEKLFF; CDR3nt: TGCGCCAGCAGCCAGGGGAGTGAAAAACTGTTTTTT
j_gene: TRBJ1-4; abundance: NA; v_gene: TRBV4-1; d_gene: TRBD1; CDR3aa: CASSRNGQGLREKLFF; CDR3nt: TGCGCCAGCAGCCGAAACGGACAGGGTCTGCGTGAAAAACTGTTTTTT
j_gene: TRBJ2-3; abundance: NA; v_gene: TRBV9; d_gene: TRBD2; CDR3aa: CASSVAGGGVDTQYF; CDR3nt: TGTGCCAGCAGCGTAGCAGGCGGGGGGGTGGATACGCAGTATTTT
j_gene: TRBJ2-5; abundance: NA; v_gene: TRBV21-1; d_gene: NA; CDR3aa: CASSKGASQETQYF; CDR3nt: TGTGCCAGCAGCAAAGGGGCCAGCCAAGAGACCCAGTACTTC
j_gene: TRBJ1-1; abundance: NA; v_gene: TRBV6-6; d_gene: TRBD1; CDR3aa: CASSYGQGVVTEAFF; CDR3nt: TGTGCCAGCAGTTACGGACAGGGGGTGGTCACTGAAGCTTTCTTT
j_gene: TRBJ2-5; abundance: NA; v_gene: TRBV5-1; d_gene: NA; CDR3aa: CASKRGAQETQYF; CDR3nt: TGCGCCAGCAAAAGGGGAGCCCAAGAGACCCAGTACTTC